This record concerns one TCR beta chain sequence. The sample is drawn from a study of shared clonotypes between healthy human individuals. Naive CD8 cells comprised CD45RO-negative, CCR7-positively selected cells, excluding terminally differentiated effector memory CD45RA+ cells. Each of the donors was a healthy adult who was HIV-negative and had not had a recent acute infection or vaccination. Per the germline V gene, CDR1 is MDHEN and CDR2 is SYDVKM. Trimming took off 5 bases at V and 7 bases at J, with 23 bases between the two ends. This CDR3 is built from 17 residues. At a deep level, the assay was run. An approximately 220 ng quantity of DNA, roughly 29,000 T cell genomes, went into the sorted-subset replicate PCRs. Produced via immunoSEQ multiplex PCR; TCRdb's table is partial and in-frame only. The repertoire has around 1.9 million clones, roughly 93% of them found once; the top ten carry over 1.5%.

This TCR was sampled from a man aged 18 to 30 in good health. Some clones in this sample may be carry-over from other donors' samples. This sequence joins TRBV28 and TRBJ1-4; D is unclear. The sequencing input was naive CD8+ T cells from PBMCs. The CDR3 loop is CASSPVVYEGTGEKLFF. The DNA for the CDR3 is TGTGCCAGCAGTCCCGTGGTGTATGAGGGAACGGGTGAAAAACTGTTTTTT.